This TCR beta chain was recorded in a study of memory CD4+ T cells and cytomegalovirus serostatus. Across the whole study: Donors were healthy Belgian adults, 9 CMV seropositive and under 30 seronegative.

Comment on this clone: The antigen remains undetermined.

Here immunoSEQ multiplex PCR was the method, and the copy in TCRdb shows in-frame clones only, minus some. The sample has 55,000 to 60,000 clones, about 81% seen once; the top ten hold around 1%. V trimming: 5 bases; J trimming: 3 bases; junction bases outside the gene matches: 4. The CDR3 loop spans 13 amino acids. Looked up from germline, CDR1 is SQVTM and CDR2 is ANQGSEA. Single viable CD3+CD4+CD8-CD45RO+ cells were sorted as the memory CD4+ T cells. Notes on the study in general: Repertoires predicted CMV serostatus with median bootstrapped AUC of roughly 0.95. Each of 67 CMV-associated TCRbeta sequences occurred in one to five individuals. The CMV-associated TCR signature appears largely within the CD4+ memory repertoire.

The chain combines TRBV29-1 with TRBJ2-7, with 10 bases fitting TRBD1. The clonotype originates from an adult in good health and CMV-seronegative. Input material: memory CD4+ T cells from blood. CDR3 in amino acids: CSVRRTGGYEQYF. The CDR3 DNA is TGCAGCGTTCGTAGGACAGGGGGCTACGAGCAGTACTTC.